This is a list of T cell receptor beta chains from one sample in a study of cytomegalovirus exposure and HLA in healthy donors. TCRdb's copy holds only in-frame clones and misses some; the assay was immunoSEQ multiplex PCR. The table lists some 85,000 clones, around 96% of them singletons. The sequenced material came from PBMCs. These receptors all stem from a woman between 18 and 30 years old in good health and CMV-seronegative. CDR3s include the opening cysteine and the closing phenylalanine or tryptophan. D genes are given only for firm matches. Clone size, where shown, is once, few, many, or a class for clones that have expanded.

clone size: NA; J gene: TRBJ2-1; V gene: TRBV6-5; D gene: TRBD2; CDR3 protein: CATSWGTSGRYWQFF; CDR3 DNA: TGTGCCACCAGCTGGGGGACTAGCGGGAGGTACTGGCAGTTCTTC
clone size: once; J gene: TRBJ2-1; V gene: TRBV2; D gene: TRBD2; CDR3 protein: CASSYTTSGNNEQFF; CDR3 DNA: TGTGCCAGCTCCTACACGACTAGCGGGAACAATGAGCAGTTCTTC
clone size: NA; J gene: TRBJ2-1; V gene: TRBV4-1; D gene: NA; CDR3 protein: CASSRGLDGTSYNEQFF; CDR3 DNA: TGCGCCAGCAGCCGGGGGCTCGACGGGACGTCCTACAATGAGCAGTTCTTC
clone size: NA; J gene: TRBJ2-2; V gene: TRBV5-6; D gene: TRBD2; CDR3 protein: CASSLGWTSGSHRELFF; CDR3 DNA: TGTGCCAGCAGCCTCGGGTGGACTAGCGGGTCCCACCGGGAGCTGTTTTTT
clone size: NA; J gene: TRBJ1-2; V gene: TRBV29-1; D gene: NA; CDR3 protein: CSAEGREYYGYTF; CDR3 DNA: TGCAGCGCGGAGGGCAGAGAATACTATGGCTACACCTTC
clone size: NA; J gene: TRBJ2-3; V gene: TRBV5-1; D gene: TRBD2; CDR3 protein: CASSALADPGTDTQYF; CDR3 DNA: TGCGCCAGCAGCGCACTAGCGGACCCTGGGACAGATACGCAGTATTTT
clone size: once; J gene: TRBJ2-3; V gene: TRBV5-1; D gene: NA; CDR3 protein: CASSLSTGLYTDTQYF; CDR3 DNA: TGCGCCAGCAGCTTGTCCACGGGACTTTACACAGATACGCAGTATTTT
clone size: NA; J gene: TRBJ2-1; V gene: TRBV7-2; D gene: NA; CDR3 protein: CASSLALTINEQFF; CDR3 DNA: TGTGCCAGCAGCTTAGCTCTTACTATCAATGAGCAGTTCTTC
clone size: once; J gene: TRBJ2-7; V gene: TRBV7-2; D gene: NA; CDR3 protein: CASSLISGTYEQYF; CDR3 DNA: TGTGCCAGCAGCTTGATTAGCGGAACCTACGAGCAGTACTTC
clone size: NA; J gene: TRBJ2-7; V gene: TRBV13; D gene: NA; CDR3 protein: CASSPRGLTYEQYF; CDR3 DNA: TGTGCCAGCAGCCCCCGTGGCCTCACCTACGAGCAGTACTTC
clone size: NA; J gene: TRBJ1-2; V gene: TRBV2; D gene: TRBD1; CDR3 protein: CASSEGGQGARFLYGYTF; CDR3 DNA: TGTGCCAGCAGTGAAGGGGGGCAGGGGGCCCGGTTCCTATATGGCTACACCTTC
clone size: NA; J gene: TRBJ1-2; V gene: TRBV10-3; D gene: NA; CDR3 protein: CAITEANYGYTF; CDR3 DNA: TGTGCCATCACAGAGGCTAACTATGGCTACACCTTC
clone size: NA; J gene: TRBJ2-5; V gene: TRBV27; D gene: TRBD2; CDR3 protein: CASSSAGWETQYF; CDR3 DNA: TGTGCCAGCAGTTCAGCGGGGTGGGAGACCCAGTACTTC
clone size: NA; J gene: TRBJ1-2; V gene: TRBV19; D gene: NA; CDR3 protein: CASTQPGEGLYGYTF; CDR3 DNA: TGTGCCAGTACTCAACCCGGGGAGGGCCTCTATGGCTACACCTTC
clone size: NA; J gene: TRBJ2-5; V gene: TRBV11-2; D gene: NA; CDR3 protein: CASSMDFQETQYF; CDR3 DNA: TGTGCCAGCAGCATGGACTTCCAAGAGACCCAGTACTTC
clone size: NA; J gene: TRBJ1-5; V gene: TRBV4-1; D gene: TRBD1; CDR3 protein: CASSRDRGSNQPQHF; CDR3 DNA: TGCGCCAGCAGCCGGGACAGGGGGAGCAATCAGCCCCAGCATTTT
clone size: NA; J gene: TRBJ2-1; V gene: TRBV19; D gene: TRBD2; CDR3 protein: CASSIGPSTSGEQFF; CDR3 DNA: TGTGCCAGTAGTATAGGGCCTTCGACTAGCGGGGAGCAGTTCTTC
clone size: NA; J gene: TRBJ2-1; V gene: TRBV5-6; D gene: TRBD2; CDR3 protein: CASSFSAGGTSYNEQFF; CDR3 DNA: TGTGCCAGCAGCTTTTCGGCGGGAGGGACCTCCTACAATGAGCAGTTCTTC
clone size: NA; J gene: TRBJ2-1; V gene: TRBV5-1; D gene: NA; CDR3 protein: CASSLVYNEQFF; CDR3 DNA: TGCGCCAGCAGCTTGGTATACAATGAGCAGTTCTTC
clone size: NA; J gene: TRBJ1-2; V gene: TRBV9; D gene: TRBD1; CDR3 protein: CASSEFGTVGIYGYTF; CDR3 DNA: TGTGCCAGCAGTGAATTTGGGACAGTAGGCATCTATGGCTACACCTTC
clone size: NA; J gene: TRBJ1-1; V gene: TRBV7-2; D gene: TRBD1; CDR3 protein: CASSSNGWTGGRDTEAFF; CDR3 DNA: TGTGCCAGCAGCTCCAATGGGTGGACAGGGGGGAGGGATACTGAAGCTTTCTTT
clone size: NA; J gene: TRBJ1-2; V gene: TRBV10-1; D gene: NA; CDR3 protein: CASSKQGNEGYTF; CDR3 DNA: TGCGCCAGCAGTAAGCAGGGTAATGAAGGCTACACCTTC
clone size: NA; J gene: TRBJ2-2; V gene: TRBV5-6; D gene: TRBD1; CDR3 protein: CASSDGQGRRVTGELFF; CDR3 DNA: TGTGCCAGCAGCGATGGACAGGGAAGGAGGGTAACCGGGGAGCTGTTTTTT
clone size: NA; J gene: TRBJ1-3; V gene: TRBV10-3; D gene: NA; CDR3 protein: CAISDAGRAGNTIYF; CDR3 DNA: TGTGCCATCAGTGATGCAGGGAGGGCTGGAAACACCATATATTTT
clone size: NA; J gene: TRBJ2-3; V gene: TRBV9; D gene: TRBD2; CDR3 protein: CASSVTASGGGTTDTQYF; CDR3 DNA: TGTGCCAGCAGCGTAACCGCCTCCGGGGGGGGGACTACAGATACGCAGTATTTT
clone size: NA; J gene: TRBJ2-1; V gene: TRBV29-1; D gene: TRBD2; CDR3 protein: CSVASSGYNEQFF; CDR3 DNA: TGCAGCGTTGCTTCTAGCGGGTACAATGAGCAGTTCTTC
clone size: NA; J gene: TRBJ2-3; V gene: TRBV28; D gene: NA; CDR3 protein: CASKGVGSTDTQYF; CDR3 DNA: TGTGCCAGCAAGGGGGTAGGGAGCACAGATACGCAGTATTTT
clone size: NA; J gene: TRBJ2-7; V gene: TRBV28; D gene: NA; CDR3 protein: CASSRIYEQYF; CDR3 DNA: TGTGCCAGCAGTCGTATCTACGAGCAGTACTTC
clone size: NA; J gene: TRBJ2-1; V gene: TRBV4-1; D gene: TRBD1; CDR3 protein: CASSQEFRDSLEQFF; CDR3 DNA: TGCGCCAGCAGCCAAGAGTTCCGGGACAGCTTAGAGCAGTTCTTC
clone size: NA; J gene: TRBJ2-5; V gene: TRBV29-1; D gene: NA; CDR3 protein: CSVESNGQETQYF; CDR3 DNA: TGCAGCGTTGAAAGTAACGGCCAAGAGACCCAGTACTTC
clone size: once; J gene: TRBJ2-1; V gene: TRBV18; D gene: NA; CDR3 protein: CASSSGYNEQFF; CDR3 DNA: TGTGCCAGCTCATCGGGTTACAATGAGCAGTTCTTC
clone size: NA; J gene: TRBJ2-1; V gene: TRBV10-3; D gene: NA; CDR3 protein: CAIRVAAEGGQFF; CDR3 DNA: TGTGCCATCAGAGTAGCGGCTGAAGGAGGGCAGTTCTTC
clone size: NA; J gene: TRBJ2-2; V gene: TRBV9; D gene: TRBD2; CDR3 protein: CASSKRSQGGGVSTGELFF; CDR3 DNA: TGTGCCAGCAGCAAACGAAGTCAGGGTGGGGGGGTAAGCACCGGGGAGCTGTTTTTT
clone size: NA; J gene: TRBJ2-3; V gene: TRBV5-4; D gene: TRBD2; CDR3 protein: CASSSSGRARADTQYF; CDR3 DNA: TGTGCCAGCAGCTCTAGCGGGAGGGCTAGGGCAGATACGCAGTATTTT
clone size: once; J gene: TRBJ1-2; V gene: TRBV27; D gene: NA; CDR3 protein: CASRSEGFGYTF; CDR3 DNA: TGTGCCAGCAGGAGTGAGGGTTTCGGCTACACCTTC
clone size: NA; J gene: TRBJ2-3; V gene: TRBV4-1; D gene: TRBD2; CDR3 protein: CASRQLAGGTDTQYF; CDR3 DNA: TGCGCCAGCAGGCAACTAGCGGGAGGCACAGATACGCAGTATTTT
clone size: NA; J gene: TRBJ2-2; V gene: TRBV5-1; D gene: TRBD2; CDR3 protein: CASSLLAGAGTGELFF; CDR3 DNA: TGCGCCAGCAGCTTGCTAGCGGGAGCGGGCACCGGGGAGCTGTTTTTT
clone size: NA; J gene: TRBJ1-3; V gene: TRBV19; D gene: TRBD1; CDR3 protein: CAISGTASSGNTIYF; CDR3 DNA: TGTGCCATCTCCGGGACAGCCAGCTCTGGAAACACCATATATTTT
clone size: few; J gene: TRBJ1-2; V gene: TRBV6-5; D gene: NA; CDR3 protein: CASSYDRRGYTF; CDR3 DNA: TGTGCCAGCAGTTATGACAGGCGTGGCTACACCTTC